This TCR beta chain was recovered during a study of human T cells and chemical hapten exposure. Time point given: patch test 2, 6 weeks after DPC sensitization. The treatment is: therapeutic diphenylcyclopropenone sensitization with weekly scalp DPC. This clonotype was recorded a few times. V dropped 5 bases and J dropped 7 bases, with 12 bases sitting between them. CDR1 and CDR2 (germline): SEHNR, FQNEAQ (reference sequence). CDR3 size: 13 residues. In the library, unique molecular identifiers were attached to individual cDNA molecules. TCRdb analysed the RACE reads with MiXCR anew, one entry per CDR3 protein. The sample yields some 88,000 distinct CDR3 sequences, approximately 11% seen once.

Specimen: whole blood, collected in connection with sensitization to the hapten diphenylcyclopropenone (DPC). The TCR comes from a man between 35 and 55 years old with alopecia areata. Some clones in this sample may be carry-over from other donors' samples. The chain employs TRBV7-9 and TRBJ1-5, with no clear D. CDR3 nucleotide sequence: TGTGCCAGCAGCCCTCCTCCGCCACAGCCCCAGCATTTT. It codes for CASSPPPPQPQHF.